This note documents a single T cell receptor (beta chain) sequence. The data originate from a study of blood T cell repertoires in COVID-19. Study in general: COVID-19 samples, acute and convalescent, were from the United States, Italy and Spain. PBMCs, B-cell-depleted T cells, or T cells were the source of the cDNA or gDNA that made up the material.

From germline, CDR1 is MNHEY and CDR2 SVGAGI. Germline trimming cut 8 bases from V and 9 bases from J; bases unmatched to any gene: 13. This CDR3 contains 14 residues. Per the authors' pipeline: Estimation of nucleated cell counts was performed using reference gene primer amplification. Some clones are missing from TCRdb's copy, which holds only in-frame ones; the method was immunoSEQ multiplex PCR. D and trimming were read from the DNA, whereas the V and J calls and clone size are those reported in that table. The profile covers hundreds of thousands of clones, with 75% to 90% appearing a single time and around 30% taken by the ten largest.

This TCR came from a man aged 35 to 55 with acute or convalescent COVID-19. The sequenced sample consisted of peripheral blood. V and J are TRBV6-5 and TRBJ2-1; 7 bases align to TRBD2. The CDR3 is CASRTGGLGREQFF. The CDR3 coding sequence is TGTGCCAGCCGTACGGGGGGTTTAGGCCGTGAGCAGTTCTTC.